The clone carrying this TCR beta chain has a handful of counts. Its antigen remains unknown. The CDR3 is made up of 14 amino acids. The germline CDR1 and CDR2 sequences are LGHNA and YSLEER. Between the trimmed V and J ends, which lost 1 base and 0 bases, there was a span of 4 bases. The sample comes from a study of T cells after yellow fever vaccination. Whole-study results and caveats: The secondary response showed a weaker magnitude and a faster peak, day 5 versus 15. Few clonotypes appeared in both CD4 and CD8 compartments.

The study made its TCR cDNA through 5'RACE template switching. That step introduced a universal primer site along with UMIs. From the 5' RACE reads, TCRdb called clonotypes with MiXCR, one entry per CDR3 protein. Of about 300,000 distinct CDR3 sequences listed, roughly 9% are singletons. The genes are TRBV4-3 and TRBJ2-4; D ambiguous. The sample consisted of CD4+ T cells sorted from PBMCs, taken 5 days after the yellow fever booster vaccination. The receptor's source is a man aged 18 to 30 who received the YFV17D yellow fever vaccine. The CDR3 DNA reads as TGCGCCAGCAGCCAAGTTCTAGCCAAAAACATTCAGTACTTC. This encodes CASSQVLAKNIQYF.